These 9 T cell receptor beta chains originate from one sample sequenced in a study of T cell responses to AZD1222 COVID-19 vaccine. Repertoires were generated with immunoSEQ multiplex PCR, while TCRdb's copy carries only in-frame clones and drops some. The table records 160,000 or so clones, about 89% of them present only once. Material: peripheral blood, obtained on day 0 of AZD1222 vaccination. The receptors shown here come from an adult in good health.

The chain joins TRBV21-1 to TRBJ2-7; whether TRBD1, the table's D call, matches the DNA was not checked. TRBV21-1 is classified as a pseudogene. The CDR3 runs to 16 residues. The CDR3 reads CASSKDGRDKTYEQYF. In DNA, the CDR3 is TGTGCCAGCAGCAAAGATGGCCGGGACAAGACCTACGAGCAGTACTTC.

The V and J genes are TRBV7-9 and TRBJ2-3; perhaps TRBD2 as D (5 bases). This CDR3 has 16 amino acids. Germline V lookup: CDR1 SEHNR, CDR2 FQNEAQ (reference sequence). V was shortened by 2 bases and J by 4 bases, with 16 bases between the two germline ends. The CDR3 protein is CASSLLEVGFADTQYF. CDR3 bases: TGTGCCAGCAGCTTACTGGAGGTCGGGTTCGCAGATACGCAGTATTTT.

This clone was counted only a few times. This chain joins TRBV7-6 and TRBJ2-1; D gene ambiguous. V was pared by 6 bases and J by 6 bases, with 12 bases between. The CDR3 has 13 amino acids. Germline CDR1 and CDR2: SGHVS and FNYEAQ. This chain's CDR3 is CASRSVGGNEQFF. The DNA of the CDR3 is TGTGCCAGCAGGTCTGTGGGTGGCAATGAGCAGTTCTTC.

V usage is TRBV5-6 and J usage is TRBJ1-1; 7 bases fit TRBD1. Losses at the gene ends were 8 bases for V and 5 bases for J; bases not matched to a gene: 9. The CDR3 consists of 13 residues. Per the germline V gene, CDR1 is SGHDT and CDR2 is YYEEEE. Here the CDR3 DNA reads TGTGCCAGTACGACAGGGCTAGAAACTGAAGCTTTCTTT. Protein sequence: CASTTGLETEAFF.

The rearrangement uses TRBV5-6 and TRBJ2-7; 11 bases map to TRBD1. The CDR3 loop spans 16 amino acids. CDR1 and CDR2 from the germline V gene are SGHDT and YYEEEE. V lost 0 bases and J lost 1; bases outside the gene matches: 3. CDR3 coding DNA: TGTGCCAGCAGCTTGGGGACAGGGGGCCCGTCCTACGAGCAGTACGTC. This sequence encodes CASSLGTGGPSYEQYV.

This clone was found once. The chain couples TRBV21-1 to TRBJ1-1; whether TRBD1, the table's D call, matches the DNA was not checked. TRBV21-1 is a pseudogene locus. The length of the CDR3 is 16 residues. CDR3 in DNA: TGTGCCAGCAGCTCCGGGACAGGGGGCTGGAGCACTGAAGCTTTCTTT. Its protein product is CASSSGTGGWSTEAFF.

V and J are TRBV6-1 and TRBJ1-5; D is undetermined. The CDR3 runs to 14 residues. V lost 2 bases to trimming and J lost 2 bases, with 7 bases between them. The germline gives CDR1 MNHNS, CDR2 SASEGT. In nucleotides, the CDR3 is TGTGCCAGCAGTGAAAGCTTTGGCAATCAGCCCCAGCATTTT. Translated, it gives CASSESFGNQPQHF.

As for this clone: The sample has other DNA sequences that encode this CDR3 too. V usage is TRBV12-3 or TRBV12-4 and J usage is TRBJ2-6, with D unresolved. V lost 9 bases, J lost 1 base, and 4 bases lay in between. The CDR3 has 12 amino acids. This CDR3 reads CASTSGANVLTF. As DNA, the CDR3 is TGTGCCAGTACGTCTGGGGCCAACGTCCTGACTTTC.

This chain links TRBV19 with TRBJ1-1, with D possibly TRBD1 on 6 matching bases. This CDR3 comprises 12 residues. Germline-derived CDR1 and CDR2 are LNHDA and SQIVND (reference sequence). Trimming removed 5 bases from V and 12 bases from J, with 16 bases in between. CDR3 nucleotides: TGTGCCAGTAGTTCCTACAGGGATAGGACTTTCTTT. It encodes CASSSYRDRTFF. The variable domain in full, with the rest retrieved from reference TRBV19 and TRBJ1-1, is DGGITQSPKYLFRKEGQNVTLSCEQNLNHDAMYWYRQDPGQGLRLIYYSQIVNDFQKGDIAEGYSVSREKKESFPLTVTSAQKNPTAFYLCASSSYRDRTFFGQGTRLTVV.